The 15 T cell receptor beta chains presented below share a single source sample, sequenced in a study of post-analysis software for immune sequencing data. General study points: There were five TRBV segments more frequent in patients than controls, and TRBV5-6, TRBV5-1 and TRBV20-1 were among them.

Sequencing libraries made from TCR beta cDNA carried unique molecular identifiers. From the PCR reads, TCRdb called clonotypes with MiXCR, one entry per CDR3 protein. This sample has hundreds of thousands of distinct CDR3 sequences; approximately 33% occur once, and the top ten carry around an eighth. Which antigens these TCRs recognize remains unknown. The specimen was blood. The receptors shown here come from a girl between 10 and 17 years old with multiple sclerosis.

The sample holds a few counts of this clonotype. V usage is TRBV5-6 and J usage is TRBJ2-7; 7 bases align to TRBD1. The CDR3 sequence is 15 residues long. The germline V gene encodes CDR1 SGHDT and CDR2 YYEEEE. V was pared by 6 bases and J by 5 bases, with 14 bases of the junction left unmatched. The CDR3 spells CASTETGKHTDEQYF. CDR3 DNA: TGTGCCAGCACCGAGACAGGGAAACACACGGACGAGCAGTACTTC.

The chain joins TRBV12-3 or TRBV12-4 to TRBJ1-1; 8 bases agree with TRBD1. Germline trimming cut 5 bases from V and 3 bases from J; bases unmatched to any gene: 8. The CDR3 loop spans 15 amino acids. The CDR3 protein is CASSRALGQDTEAFF. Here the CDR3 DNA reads TGTGCCAGCAGTCGCGCCCTGGGACAGGACACTGAAGCTTTCTTT.

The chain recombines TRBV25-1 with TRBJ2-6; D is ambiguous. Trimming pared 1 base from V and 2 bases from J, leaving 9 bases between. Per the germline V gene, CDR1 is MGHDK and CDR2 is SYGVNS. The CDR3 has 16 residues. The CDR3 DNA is TGTGCCAGCAGTGAATCGATGCAGGCTGGGGCCAACGTCCTGACTTTC. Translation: CASSESMQAGANVLTF.

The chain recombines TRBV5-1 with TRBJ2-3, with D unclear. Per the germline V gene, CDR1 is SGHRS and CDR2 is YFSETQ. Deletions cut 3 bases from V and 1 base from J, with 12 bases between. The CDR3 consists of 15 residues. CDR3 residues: CASSSRSSGTDTQYF. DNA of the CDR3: TGCGCCAGCAGCTCCCGCTCCAGCGGCACAGATACGCAGTATTTT.

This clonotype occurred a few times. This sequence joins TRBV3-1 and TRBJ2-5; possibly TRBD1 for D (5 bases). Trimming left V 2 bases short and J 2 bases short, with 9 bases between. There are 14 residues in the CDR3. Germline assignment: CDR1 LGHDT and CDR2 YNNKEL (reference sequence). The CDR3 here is CASSQSGLQETQYF. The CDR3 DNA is TGTGCCAGCAGCCAATCAGGGCTACAAGAGACCCAGTACTTC.

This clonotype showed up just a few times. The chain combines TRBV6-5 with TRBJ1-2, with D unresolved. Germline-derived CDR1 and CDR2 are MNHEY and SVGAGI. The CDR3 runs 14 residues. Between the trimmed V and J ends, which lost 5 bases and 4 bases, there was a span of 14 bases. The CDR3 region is CASSRESAVYGYTF. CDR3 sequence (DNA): TGTGCCAGCAGTCGAGAATCGGCAGTCTATGGCTACACCTTC.

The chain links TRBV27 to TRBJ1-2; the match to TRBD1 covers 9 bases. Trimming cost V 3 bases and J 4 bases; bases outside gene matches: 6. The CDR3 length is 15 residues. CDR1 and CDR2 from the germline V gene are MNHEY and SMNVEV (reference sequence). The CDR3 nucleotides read TGTGCCAGCAGTTTGACGGGACAGGGATTCTATGGCTACACCTTC. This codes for CASSLTGQGFYGYTF.

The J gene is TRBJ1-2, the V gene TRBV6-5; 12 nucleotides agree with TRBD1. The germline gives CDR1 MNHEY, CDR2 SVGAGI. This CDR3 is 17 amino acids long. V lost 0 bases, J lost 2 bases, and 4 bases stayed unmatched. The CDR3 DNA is TGTGCCAGCAGTTACTCGGGACAGGGGGCTTCGAACTATGGCTACACCTTC. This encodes CASSYSGQGASNYGYTF.

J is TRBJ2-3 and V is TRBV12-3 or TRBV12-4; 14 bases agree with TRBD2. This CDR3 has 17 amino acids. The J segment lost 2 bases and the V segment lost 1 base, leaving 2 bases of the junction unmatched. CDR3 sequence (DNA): TGTGCCAGCAGTTTAGGGGGACTAGCGGGGGCCACAGATACGCAGTATTTT. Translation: CASSLGGLAGATDTQYF.

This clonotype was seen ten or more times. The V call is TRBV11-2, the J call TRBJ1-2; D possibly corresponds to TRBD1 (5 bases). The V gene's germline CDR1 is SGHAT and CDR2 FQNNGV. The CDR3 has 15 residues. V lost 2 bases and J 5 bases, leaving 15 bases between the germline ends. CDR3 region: CASSLLGGTEYGYTF. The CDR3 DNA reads TGTGCCAGCAGCTTATTGGGGGGGACGGAGTATGGCTACACCTTC.

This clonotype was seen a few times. The CDR3 reads CASSLGQGEKYEQYF. The CDR3 DNA reads as TGTGCCAGCAGCTTGGGTCAGGGGGAAAAATACGAGCAGTACTTC. V gene TRBV7-9 combines with J gene TRBJ2-7, with 7 bases that match TRBD1. This CDR3 has 15 residues. The ends lost 3 bases at V and 4 bases at J; junction bases unmatched: 9. CDR1 and CDR2 from the germline V gene are SEHNR and FQNEAQ (reference sequence).

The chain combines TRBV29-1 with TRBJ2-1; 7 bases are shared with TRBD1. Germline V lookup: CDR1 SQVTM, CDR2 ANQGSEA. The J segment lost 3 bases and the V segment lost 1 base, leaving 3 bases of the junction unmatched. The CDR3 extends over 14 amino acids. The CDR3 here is CSVEGTGYYNEQFF. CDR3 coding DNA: TGCAGCGTTGAAGGGACAGGATACTACAATGAGCAGTTCTTC.

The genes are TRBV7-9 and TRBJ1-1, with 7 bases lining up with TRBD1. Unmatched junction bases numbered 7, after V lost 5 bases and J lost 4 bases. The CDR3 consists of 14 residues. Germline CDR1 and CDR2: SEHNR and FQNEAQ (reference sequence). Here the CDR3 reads CASSPGTVFTEAFF. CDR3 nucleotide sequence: TGTGCCAGCAGCCCAGGGACAGTTTTCACTGAAGCTTTCTTT.

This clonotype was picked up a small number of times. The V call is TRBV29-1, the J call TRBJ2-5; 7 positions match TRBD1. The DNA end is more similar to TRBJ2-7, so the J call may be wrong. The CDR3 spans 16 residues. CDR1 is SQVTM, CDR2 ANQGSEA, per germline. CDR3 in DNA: TGCAGCGTTGAATACTTCGAACAGGGGTCATTCTACGAGCAGTACTTC. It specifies CSVEYFEQGSFYEQYF.

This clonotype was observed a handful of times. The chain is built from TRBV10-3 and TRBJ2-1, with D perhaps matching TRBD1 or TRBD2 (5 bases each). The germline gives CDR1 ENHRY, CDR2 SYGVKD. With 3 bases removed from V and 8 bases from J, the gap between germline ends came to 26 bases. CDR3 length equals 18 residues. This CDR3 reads CAISDNALRDQAAYEQFF. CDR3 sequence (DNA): TGTGCCATCAGTGATAATGCTCTTAGGGACCAAGCCGCCTATGAGCAGTTCTTC.